This T cell receptor (beta chain) was retrieved from a study of blood T cell repertoires in COVID-19. About the study: Researchers got acute and convalescent COVID-19 samples from the United States, Italy and Spain.

Original processing methods: Estimated nucleated cell counts came from reference gene primer amplification. Data came from immunoSEQ multiplex PCR; TCRdb stores just in-frame clones and leaves some out. V, J and clone size are taken as reported in that table, and D and trimming were inferred from the DNA itself. The top ten clones hold roughly 4.3% of a sample with about 54,000 clones, approximately 87% of them seen once. The germline gives CDR1 KGHSH, CDR2 LQKENI. Trimming took 3 bases from V and 1 from J; bases not matched to a gene: 3. The CDR3 is 15 amino acids. The sequencing sample was made of peripheral blood. The clonotype originates from a man aged 40-49 years with active COVID-19. The chain carries TRBV18 and TRBJ2-1, with TRBD2 matching 7 bases. The CDR3 DNA is TGTGCCAGCTCACCGAAGGGAGGGTCCTACAATGAGCAGTTCTTC. This sequence encodes CASSPKGGSYNEQFF.